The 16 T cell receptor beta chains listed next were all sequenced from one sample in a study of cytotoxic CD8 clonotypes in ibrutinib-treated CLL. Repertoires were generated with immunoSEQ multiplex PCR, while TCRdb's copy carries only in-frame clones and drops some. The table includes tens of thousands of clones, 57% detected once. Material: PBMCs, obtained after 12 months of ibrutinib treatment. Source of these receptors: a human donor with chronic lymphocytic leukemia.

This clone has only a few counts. CDR3 bases: TGTGCCAGCAGCGTAGACCTGGACCTAACCCAGTACTTC. Translation: CASSVDLDLTQYF. The V and J genes are TRBV7-6 and TRBJ2-5; no reliable D call. This CDR3 contains 13 residues. CDR1 is SGHVS and CDR2 is FNYEAQ in the germline V gene. Trimming took 5 bases from V and 8 from J, leaving 15 bases between them.

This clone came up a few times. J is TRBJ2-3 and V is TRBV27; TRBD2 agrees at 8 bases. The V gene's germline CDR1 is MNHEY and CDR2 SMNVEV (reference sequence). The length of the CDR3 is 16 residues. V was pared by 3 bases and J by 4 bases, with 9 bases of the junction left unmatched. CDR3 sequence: CASSLKGSGVADTQYF. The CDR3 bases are TGTGCCAGCAGTTTGAAAGGTAGCGGGGTCGCAGATACGCAGTATTTT.

DNA for the CDR3: TGTGCCAGTTCTTCCGGGACAGGGTTTCCCAATGAGCAGTTCTTC. It yields the protein CASSSGTGFPNEQFF. The chain carries TRBV19 and TRBJ2-1; the match to TRBD1 covers 9 bases. V shed 8 bases and J 6 bases; nucleotides not matched to a gene: 11. The CDR3 covers 15 residues. CDR1 is LNHDA, CDR2 SQIVND, per germline (reference sequence).

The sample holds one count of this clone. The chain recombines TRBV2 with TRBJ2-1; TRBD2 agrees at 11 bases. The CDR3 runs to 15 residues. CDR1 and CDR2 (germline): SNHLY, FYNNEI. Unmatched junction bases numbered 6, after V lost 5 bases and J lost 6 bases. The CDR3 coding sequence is TGTGCCAGCAGTACCCTAGCGGGAGGTGGCAATGAGCAGTTCTTC. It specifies CASSTLAGGGNEQFF.

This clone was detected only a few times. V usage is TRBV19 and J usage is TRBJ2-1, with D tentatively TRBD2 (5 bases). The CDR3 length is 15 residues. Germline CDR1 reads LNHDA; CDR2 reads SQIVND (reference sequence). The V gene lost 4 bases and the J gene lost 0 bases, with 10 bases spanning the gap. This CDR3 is CASSTQLGSYNEQFF. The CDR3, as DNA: TGTGCCAGTAGTACCCAACTAGGCTCCTACAATGAGCAGTTCTTC.

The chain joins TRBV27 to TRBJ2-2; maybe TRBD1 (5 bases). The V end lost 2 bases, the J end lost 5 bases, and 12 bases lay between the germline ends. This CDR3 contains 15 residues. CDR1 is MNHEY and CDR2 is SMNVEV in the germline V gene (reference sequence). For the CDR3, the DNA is TGTGCCAGCAGTTTAAGTTGGGCAGGGACCGGGGAGCTGTTTTTT. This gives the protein CASSLSWAGTGELFF.

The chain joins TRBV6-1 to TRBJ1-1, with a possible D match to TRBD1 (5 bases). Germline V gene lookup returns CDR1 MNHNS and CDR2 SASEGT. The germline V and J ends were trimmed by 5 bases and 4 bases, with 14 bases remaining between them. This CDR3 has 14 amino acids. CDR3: CASSLRRGITEAFF. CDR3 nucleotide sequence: TGTGCCAGCAGTCTCCGACGGGGGATCACTGAAGCTTTCTTT.

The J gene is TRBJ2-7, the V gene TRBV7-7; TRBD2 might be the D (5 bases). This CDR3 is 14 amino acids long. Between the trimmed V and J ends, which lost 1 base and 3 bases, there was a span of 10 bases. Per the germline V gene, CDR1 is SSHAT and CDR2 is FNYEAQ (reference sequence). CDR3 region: CASSLDSGSYEQYF. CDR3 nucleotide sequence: TGTGCCAGCAGCTTAGACTCGGGAAGCTACGAGCAGTACTTC.

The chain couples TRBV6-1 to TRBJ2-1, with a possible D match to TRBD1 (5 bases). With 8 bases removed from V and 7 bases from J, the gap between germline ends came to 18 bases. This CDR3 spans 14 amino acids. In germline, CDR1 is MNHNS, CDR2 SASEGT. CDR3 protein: CASFEGDRSNEQFF. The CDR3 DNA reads TGTGCCAGCTTCGAAGGGGATAGATCAAATGAGCAGTTCTTC.

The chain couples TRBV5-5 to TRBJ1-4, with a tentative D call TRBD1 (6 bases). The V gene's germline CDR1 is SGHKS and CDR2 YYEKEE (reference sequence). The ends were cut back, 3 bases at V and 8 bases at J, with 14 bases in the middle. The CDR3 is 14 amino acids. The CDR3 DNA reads TGTGCCAGCAGCTCATATTCAGGGGAAGAAAAACTGTTTTTT. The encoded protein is CASSSYSGEEKLFF.

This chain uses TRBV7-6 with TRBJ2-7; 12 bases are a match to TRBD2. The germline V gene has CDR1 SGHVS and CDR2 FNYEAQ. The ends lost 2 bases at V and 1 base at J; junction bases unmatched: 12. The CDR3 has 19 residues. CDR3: CASSLSPRLAGVLSYEQYF. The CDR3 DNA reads TGTGCCAGCAGCTTATCTCCTCGACTAGCGGGAGTTTTGTCCTACGAGCAGTACTTC.

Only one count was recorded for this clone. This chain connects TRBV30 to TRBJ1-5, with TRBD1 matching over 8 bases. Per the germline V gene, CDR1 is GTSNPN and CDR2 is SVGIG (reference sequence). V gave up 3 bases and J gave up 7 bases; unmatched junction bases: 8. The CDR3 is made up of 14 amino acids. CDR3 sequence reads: CAWSGQGGRQPQHF. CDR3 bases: TGTGCCTGGAGCGGACAGGGAGGAAGGCAGCCCCAGCATTTT.

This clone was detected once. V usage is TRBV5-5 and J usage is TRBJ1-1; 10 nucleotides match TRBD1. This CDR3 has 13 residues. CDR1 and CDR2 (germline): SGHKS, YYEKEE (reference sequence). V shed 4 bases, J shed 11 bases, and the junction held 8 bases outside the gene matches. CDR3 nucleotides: TGTGCCAGCAGCACTAGACAGGGGGCCGGCGCTTTCTTT. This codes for CASSTRQGAGAFF.

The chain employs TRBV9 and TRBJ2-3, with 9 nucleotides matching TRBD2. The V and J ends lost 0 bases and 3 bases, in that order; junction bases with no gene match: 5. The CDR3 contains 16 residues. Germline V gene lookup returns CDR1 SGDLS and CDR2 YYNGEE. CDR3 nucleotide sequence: TGTGCCAGCAGCGTAGCGGCGGGAGGGGTAACAGATACGCAGTATTTT. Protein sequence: CASSVAAGGVTDTQYF.

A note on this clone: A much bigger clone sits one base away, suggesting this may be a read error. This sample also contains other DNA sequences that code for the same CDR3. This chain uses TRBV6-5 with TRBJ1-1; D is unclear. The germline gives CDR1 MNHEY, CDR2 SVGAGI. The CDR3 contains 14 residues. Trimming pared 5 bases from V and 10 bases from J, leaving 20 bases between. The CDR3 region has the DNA TGTGCCAGCAGTGTGGATAGGGAGGGAACAAGAGCTTTCTTT. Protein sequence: CASSVDREGTRAFF.

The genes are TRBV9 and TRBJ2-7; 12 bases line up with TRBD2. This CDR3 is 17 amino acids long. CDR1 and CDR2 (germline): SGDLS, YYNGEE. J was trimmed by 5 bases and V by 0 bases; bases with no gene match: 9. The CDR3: CASSVGALAGGPHEQYF. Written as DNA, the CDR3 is TGTGCCAGCAGCGTAGGGGCCCTAGCGGGAGGGCCCCACGAGCAGTACTTC. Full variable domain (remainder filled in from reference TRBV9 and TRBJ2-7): DSGVTQTPKHLITATGQRVTLRCSPRSGDLSVYWYQQSLDQGLQFLIQYYNGEERAKGNILERFSAQQFPDLHSELNLSSLELGDSALYFCASSVGALAGGPHEQYFGPGTRLTVT.